This TCR beta chain emerged from a study of shared clonotypes between healthy human individuals. Germline CDR1 is LNHDA and CDR2 is SQIVND (reference sequence). This CDR3 has 16 amino acids. Trimming took off 6 bases at V and 0 bases at J, with 15 bases between the two ends. The study, taken as a whole, reports: The study generally estimated greater richness for naive than memory subsets.

Method: immunoSEQ multiplex PCR; TCRdb's copy keeps in-frame clones and lacks some. The sample lists 740,000 or so clones; roughly 73% were seen once. This clone was seen only a few times. Its antigen is not known. The V gene is TRBV19, the J gene TRBJ1-3; no clear D. Sequencing was done on a sample of memory CD4+ T cells sorted from blood. Stated subset: CD45RA-negative fraction. The TCR originated in a woman under 40 in good health. CDR3 protein: CASSPTGSLSGNTIYF. CDR3 nucleotides: TGTGCCAGTAGCCCCACGGGATCCCTCTCTGGAAACACCATATATTTT.